The 8 T cell receptor beta chains given below trace back to one sample, sequenced in a study of blood T cell repertoires in COVID-19. Measured with immunoSEQ multiplex PCR; TCRdb has only the in-frame clones, and not every one. Altogether about 150,000 clones are present, about nine tenths being singletons, with the ten largest covering 4.3%. Sequenced material: PBMCs or T cells enriched from blood (not recorded which). These receptors were collected from a man aged 50 to 60 who had recovered from COVID-19.

J is TRBJ2-3 and V is TRBV5-1; 8 bases match TRBD1. The germline gives CDR1 SGHRS, CDR2 YFSETQ. The CDR3 contains 15 residues. The junction had 7 bases not matched to a gene; V was cut back by 2 bases and J by 5 bases. In DNA, the CDR3 is TGCGCCAGCAGCTTACGAGGACAGGGACGAGATACGCAGTATTTT. It translates to CASSLRGQGRDTQYF.

The J gene is TRBJ1-1, the V gene TRBV10-3, with D hard to call. Germline assignment: CDR1 ENHRY and CDR2 SYGVKD. V lost 3 bases and J lost 10, with 15 bases in between. This CDR3 is 13 amino acids long. The CDR3 coding sequence is TGTGCCATCAGTGACCCCCCCCGTGTTCGAGCTTTCTTT. As protein: CAISDPPRVRAFF.

This chain links TRBV6-2 or TRBV6-3 with TRBJ2-3; 7 positions agree with TRBD1. There are 15 residues in the CDR3. Germline V gene lookup returns CDR1 MNHEY and CDR2 SVGEGT. With 4 bases clipped from V and 6 bases from J, the junction kept 10 bases outside the gene matches. The CDR3 loop is CASSFGQASRDTQYF. Written as DNA, the CDR3 is TGTGCCAGCAGTTTCGGACAGGCTTCGCGGGATACGCAGTATTTT.

This chain uses TRBV7-2 with TRBJ2-7, with a weak D call TRBD1 (6 bases). This CDR3 region has 14 residues. Germline V lookup: CDR1 SGHTA, CDR2 FQGNSA. V was shortened by 4 bases and J by 0 bases, with 10 bases between the two germline ends. The CDR3: CASSSSTGSYEQYF. CDR3 bases: TGTGCCAGCAGCTCCTCGACAGGCTCCTACGAGCAGTACTTC.

The gene calls are TRBV7-2 and TRBJ1-1; 7 positions agree with TRBD1. The CDR3 loop spans 15 amino acids. The V gene end was trimmed by 5 bases and the J gene end by 1 base; junction bases not matched to a gene: 7. Germline assignment: CDR1 SGHTA and CDR2 FQGNSA. CDR3 DNA sequence: TGTGCCAGCAGCACCTCGGGACAGACGAACACTGAAGCTTTCTTT. This translates into CASSTSGQTNTEAFF.

Here the CDR3 reads CASSWDNYSNQPQHF. The DNA for the CDR3 is TGTGCCAGCAGTTGGGACAACTATAGCAATCAGCCCCAGCATTTT. The V call is TRBV6-6, the J call TRBJ1-5, with a possible D match to TRBD1 (6 bases). Germline lookup yields CDR1 MNHNY and CDR2 SVGAGI (reference sequence). V lost 4 bases and J lost 0, with 10 bases in between. The CDR3 spans 15 residues.

This clone has a single count. The chain employs TRBV28 and TRBJ1-1, with a tentative D call TRBD1 (5 bases). The V end lost 6 bases, the J end lost 5 bases, and 13 bases lay between the germline ends. The CDR3 totals 13 residues. The germline V gene encodes CDR1 MDHEN and CDR2 SYDVKM. For the CDR3, the DNA is TGTGCCAGCAGCCAACAGGCGTTAACTGAAGCTTTCTTT. Amino acids: CASSQQALTEAFF.

The CDR3 loop is CASSTRLAGDVYQETQYF. Here the CDR3 DNA reads TGTGCCAGTAGTACCCGACTAGCGGGGGACGTGTACCAAGAGACCCAGTACTTC. The chain recombines TRBV19 with TRBJ2-5; TRBD2 aligns across 12 bases. Germline V gene sequence: CDR1 LNHDA, CDR2 SQIVND (reference sequence). This CDR3 region has 18 residues. Losses at the gene ends were 4 bases for V and 0 bases for J; bases not matched to a gene: 9.